The rows below give T cell receptor beta chains drawn from one sample of a study of OX40 agonist ivuxolimab in advanced cancers. Profiling relied on immunoSEQ multiplex PCR, and the TCRdb table lists in-frame clones only, not all of them. The table includes about 16,000 clones, 80% to 90% detected once. The sequences come from CD4+ or CD8+ T cells sorted from blood, collected in a trial of the OX40 agonist ivuxolimab. These receptor sequences come from an adult with an advanced solid tumor such as melanoma, head and neck, liver or kidney cancer. Both conserved end residues are trimmed from each CDR3.

cdr3_aa: ASSSLAGEQY
j_call: TRBJ2-5
v_call: TRBV11-3

cdr3_aa: ASSPGQGSYEQY
j_call: TRBJ2-7
v_call: TRBV6-6

cdr3_aa: ASSFGGDEQF
j_call: TRBJ2-1
v_call: TRBV28

cdr3_aa: ASSRDRDGIYEQY
j_call: TRBJ2-7
v_call: TRBV19

cdr3_aa: ASSLGSTTEAF
j_call: TRBJ1-1
v_call: TRBV11-3

cdr3_aa: ATSRDNPQGAGTEAF
j_call: TRBJ1-1
v_call: TRBV15

cdr3_aa: ASSPWGGSPSGANVLT
j_call: TRBJ2-6
v_call: TRBV11-2

cdr3_aa: ASSLWVHPYRGVETQY
j_call: TRBJ2-5
v_call: TRBV28

cdr3_aa: ASSFGGGVNEQF
j_call: TRBJ2-1
v_call: TRBV27

cdr3_aa: AWSGKDREHAYEQY
j_call: TRBJ2-7
v_call: TRBV30

cdr3_aa: ASSVGDSTDTQY
j_call: TRBJ2-3
v_call: TRBV9

cdr3_aa: ASSGVPGGKSSGANVLT
j_call: TRBJ2-6
v_call: TRBV2

cdr3_aa: AISEGASEWPQH
j_call: TRBJ1-5
v_call: TRBV10-3

cdr3_aa: ASRLGNTEAF
j_call: TRBJ1-1
v_call: TRBV4-1

cdr3_aa: ASSLHGVEAF
j_call: TRBJ1-1
v_call: TRBV28

cdr3_aa: ASSQNTGPELIYEQY
j_call: TRBJ2-7
v_call: TRBV21-1

cdr3_aa: ARSLSGTGSSEQF
j_call: TRBJ2-1
v_call: TRBV7-5

cdr3_aa: ASRGLAAKGETQY
j_call: TRBJ2-5
v_call: TRBV27

cdr3_aa: SADQTGNGYEQY
j_call: TRBJ2-7
v_call: TRBV29-1

cdr3_aa: ASSIVGLVEEQF
j_call: TRBJ2-1
v_call: TRBV19

cdr3_aa: ASSPGLAGANEDTQY
j_call: TRBJ2-3
v_call: TRBV5-6

cdr3_aa: ASSQTGGHYGYT
j_call: TRBJ1-2
v_call: TRBV6-5

cdr3_aa: ASSLGPNQPQH
j_call: TRBJ1-5
v_call: TRBV7-9

cdr3_aa: ASSPTDSGANVLT
j_call: TRBJ2-6
v_call: TRBV27

cdr3_aa: ASSTGQGAYNEQF
j_call: TRBJ2-1
v_call: TRBV7-7

cdr3_aa: ASNWGSGGPYNEQF
j_call: TRBJ2-1
v_call: TRBV5-4

cdr3_aa: ASSGGADTQY
j_call: TRBJ2-3
v_call: TRBV9

cdr3_aa: ASSLSLAGIVDEQF
j_call: TRBJ2-1
v_call: TRBV27

cdr3_aa: ASSQDLTARTDTQY
j_call: TRBJ2-3
v_call: TRBV4-3

cdr3_aa: ASSPGMTYEQY
j_call: TRBJ2-7
v_call: TRBV18

cdr3_aa: ASRAPMGYEQY
j_call: TRBJ2-7
v_call: TRBV6-1

cdr3_aa: ASSLGAGNSYEQY
j_call: TRBJ2-7
v_call: TRBV5-6

cdr3_aa: ASSSQGPSYEQY
j_call: TRBJ2-7
v_call: TRBV6-5

cdr3_aa: ASSNDQSSYNEQF
j_call: TRBJ2-1
v_call: TRBV7-6

cdr3_aa: ASGFGRPRY
j_call: TRBJ2-3
v_call: TRBV28

cdr3_aa: ASSLLVGGASTGDEQF
j_call: TRBJ2-1
v_call: TRBV5-4

cdr3_aa: ASSAFLTDTQY
j_call: TRBJ2-3
v_call: TRBV9

cdr3_aa: ASSMTGGGQPQH
j_call: TRBJ1-5
v_call: TRBV27

cdr3_aa: AISDSLGGRDTYEQY
j_call: TRBJ2-7
v_call: TRBV10-3

cdr3_aa: ASSFRENPYEQY
j_call: TRBJ2-7
v_call: TRBV7-9

cdr3_aa: ASSLRTSVGT
j_call: TRBJ1-2
v_call: TRBV7-9

cdr3_aa: ASSMAGWTEAF
j_call: TRBJ1-1
v_call: TRBV19

cdr3_aa: ASTLWGEVYNEQF
j_call: TRBJ2-1
v_call: TRBV14

cdr3_aa: ASSPVVSYEQY
j_call: TRBJ2-7
v_call: TRBV4-3

cdr3_aa: ASSLAPTVYNSPLH
j_call: TRBJ1-6
v_call: TRBV27